The clone carrying this TCR beta chain was seen at least ten times. Its matching antigen is unknown. The data originate from a study of T cell repertoires in cytomegalovirus infection. Findings and caveats of the study: Dominating the ex vivo response were TCR beta clonotypes that were CMV-specific and HLA-C-restricted.

The CDR3 is made up of 16 amino acids. Trimming pared 6 bases from V and 1 base from J, leaving 18 bases between. TCRdb used MiXCR to reprocess the reads, holding one entry per CDR3 protein. The data contain about 320,000 distinct CDR3 sequences, approximately 9.5% of them singletons. This receptor was taken from a human donor in good health (CMV status not recorded). Some clones in this sample may be carry-over from other donors' samples. The sequencing sample was made of PBMCs. The rearrangement links TRBV12-3 or TRBV12-4 to TRBJ1-1; a weak D match, TRBD1 (5 bases). The CDR3 loop is CASSSANLGTNTEAFF. Written as DNA, the CDR3 is TGTGCCAGCAGCTCCGCCAACTTGGGGACGAACACTGAAGCTTTCTTT.